This TCR beta chain was sequenced in a study of shared clonotypes between healthy human individuals. This CDR3 spans 16 amino acids. After removal of 2 bases from V and 2 bases from J, the junction contained 6 bases not matched to a gene. Germline CDR1 is MGHDK and CDR2 is SYGVNS. TCRdb keeps only in-frame clones here, not all; method: immunoSEQ multiplex PCR. The sample holds about 680,000 clones, roughly 73% seen once. A few counts support this clone. The clonotype was recovered from a woman aged 25 to 39 in good health. Sequencing used memory CD4+ T cells sorted from blood. Stated subset: CD45RA-negative fraction. This sequence joins TRBV25-1 and TRBJ2-1; 7 bases align to TRBD2. The CDR3 sequence: CASSEGPSGTYNEQFF. The CDR3 bases are TGTGCCAGCAGTGAAGGGCCTAGCGGAACCTACAATGAGCAGTTCTTC.